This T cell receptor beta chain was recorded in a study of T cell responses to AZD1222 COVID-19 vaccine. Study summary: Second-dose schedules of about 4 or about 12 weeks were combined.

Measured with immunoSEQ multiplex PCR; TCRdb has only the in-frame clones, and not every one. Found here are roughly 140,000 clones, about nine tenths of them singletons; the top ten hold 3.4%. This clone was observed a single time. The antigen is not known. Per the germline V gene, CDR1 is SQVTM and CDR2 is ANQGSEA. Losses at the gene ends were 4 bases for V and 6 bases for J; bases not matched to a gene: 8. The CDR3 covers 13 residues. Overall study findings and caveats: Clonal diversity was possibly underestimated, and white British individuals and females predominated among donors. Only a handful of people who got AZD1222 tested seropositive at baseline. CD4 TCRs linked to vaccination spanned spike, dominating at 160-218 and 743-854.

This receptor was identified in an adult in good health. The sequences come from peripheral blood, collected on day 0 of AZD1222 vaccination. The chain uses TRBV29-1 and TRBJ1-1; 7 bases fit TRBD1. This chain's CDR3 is CSVGARQGAEAFF. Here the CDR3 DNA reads TGCAGCGTTGGCGCGAGGCAGGGGGCTGAAGCTTTCTTT.